This T cell receptor (beta chain) was found in a study of Ad26.COV2.S vaccination and SARS-CoV-2 variants. Study background: Enrollment placed the donor in the COV1001 Ad26.COV2.S trial arm.

Produced via immunoSEQ multiplex PCR; TCRdb's table is partial and in-frame only. The sample includes hundreds of thousands of clones, approximately 90% seen only once; the top ten take more than 10%. Whole-study results and caveats: It was found that vaccine and placebo recipients had similar non-spike TCR breadth. Measures of TCR breadth and depth may have fallen short of total T cell responses.

Stated treatment: around 19 received Ad26.COV2.S at low or high dose, single or two shots; 5 received placebo; per-sample allocation not given. Sampling occurred on day 63 after the first vaccine or placebo injection. The vaccine delivered Wuhan-strain SARS-CoV-2 spike through an Ad26 vector. As regards this clone: What it recognizes is unknown.

CDR1 is MNHEY and CDR2 is SVGAGI in the germline V gene. V dropped 2 bases and J dropped 7 bases, with 15 bases sitting between them. The CDR3 contains 14 residues. The source is a person between 18 and 65 years old who received the Ad26.COV2.S COVID-19 vaccine or a placebo. The starting material was peripheral blood, obtained in a trial of Ad26.COV2.S vaccine versus placebo. V and J are TRBV6-5 and TRBJ2-7; D could derive from TRBD1 or TRBD2 (5 bases each). The CDR3 is CASSYGDGAREQYF. Here the CDR3 DNA reads TGTGCCAGCAGTTACGGGGACGGGGCGCGGGAGCAGTACTTC.